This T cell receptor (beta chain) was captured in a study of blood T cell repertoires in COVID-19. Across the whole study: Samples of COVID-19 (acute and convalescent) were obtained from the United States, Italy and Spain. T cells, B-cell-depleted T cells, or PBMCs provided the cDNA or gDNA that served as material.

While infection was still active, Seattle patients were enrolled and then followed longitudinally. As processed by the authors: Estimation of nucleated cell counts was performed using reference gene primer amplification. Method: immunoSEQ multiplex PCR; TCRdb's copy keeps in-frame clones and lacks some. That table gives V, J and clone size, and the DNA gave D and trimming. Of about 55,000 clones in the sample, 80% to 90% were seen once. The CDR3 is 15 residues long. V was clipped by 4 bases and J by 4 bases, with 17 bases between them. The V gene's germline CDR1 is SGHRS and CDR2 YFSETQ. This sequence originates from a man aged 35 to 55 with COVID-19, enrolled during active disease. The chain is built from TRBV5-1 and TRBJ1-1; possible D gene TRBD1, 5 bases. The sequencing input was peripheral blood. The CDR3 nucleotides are TGCGCCAGCAGCCCCGGTGCGGGGCGGAGCACTGAAGCTTTCTTT. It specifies CASSPGAGRSTEAFF.